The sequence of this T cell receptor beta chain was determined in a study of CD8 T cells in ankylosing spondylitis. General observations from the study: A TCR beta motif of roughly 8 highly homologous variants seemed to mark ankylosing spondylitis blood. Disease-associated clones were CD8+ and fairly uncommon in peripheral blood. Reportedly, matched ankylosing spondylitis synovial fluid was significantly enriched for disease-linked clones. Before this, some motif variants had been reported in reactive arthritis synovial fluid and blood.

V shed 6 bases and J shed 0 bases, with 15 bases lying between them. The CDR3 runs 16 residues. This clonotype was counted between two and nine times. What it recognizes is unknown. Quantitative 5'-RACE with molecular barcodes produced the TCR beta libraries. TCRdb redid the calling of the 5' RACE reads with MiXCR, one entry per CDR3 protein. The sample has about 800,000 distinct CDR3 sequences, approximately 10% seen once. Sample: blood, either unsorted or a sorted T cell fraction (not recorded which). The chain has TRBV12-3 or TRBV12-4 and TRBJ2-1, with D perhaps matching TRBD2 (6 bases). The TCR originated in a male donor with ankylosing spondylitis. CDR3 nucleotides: TGTGCCAGCAGGCGGGACTCCTGGAGCTCCTACAATGAGCAGTTCTTC. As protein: CASRRDSWSSYNEQFF.